The 19 T cell receptor beta chains given below trace back to one sample, sequenced in a study of molecular identifiers for immune sequencing clone quantification. TCRdb reprocessed the PCR reads with MiXCR, giving one entry per CDR3 protein. The sample shows nearly 8,500 distinct CDR3 sequences, around 33% of them seen only once. The sequenced sample consisted of naive CD8+ T cells from blood, with Jurkat cell RNA spiked in. Noted subset: FACS-sorted CD8+CD4-CCR7+CD45RA+ naive T cells. Receptors originate from a human donor in good health. Some libraries in this study had Jurkat cell RNA spiked in.

This chain joins TRBV7-8 and TRBJ2-5; a possible D gene is TRBD1 (6 bases). Germline assignment: CDR1 SGHVS and CDR2 FQNEAQ. Between the trimmed V and J ends, which lost 5 bases and 4 bases, there was a span of 11 bases. The CDR3 has 13 amino acids. CDR3 loop: CASSPRGSETQYF. For the CDR3, the DNA is TGTGCCAGCAGCCCCAGGGGTTCAGAGACCCAGTACTTC.

The gene calls are TRBV19 and TRBJ1-5; tentative D call: TRBD1 (6 bases). CDR3 size: 15 residues. Germline loops: CDR1 LNHDA, CDR2 SQIVND (reference sequence). V dropped 3 bases and J dropped 6 bases, with 15 bases sitting between them. The CDR3 sequence: CASSIHGAGVQPQHF. The CDR3 DNA reads as TGTGCCAGTAGTATTCATGGGGCAGGGGTTCAGCCCCAGCATTTT.

The rearrangement uses TRBV7-9 and TRBJ2-3; 8 bases agree with TRBD1. The junction had 7 bases not matched to a gene; V was cut back by 8 bases and J by 6 bases. This CDR3 is 13 amino acids long. The germline CDR1 and CDR2 sequences are SEHNR and FQNEAQ (reference sequence). The CDR3 coding sequence is TGTGCCAGCTGCCAGAACAGGGGGGATACGCAGTATTTT. This encodes CASCQNRGDTQYF.

This clonotype was counted only a few times. This chain links TRBV19 with TRBJ2-3, with unresolved D. Trimming removed 0 bases at V and 0 bases at J, with 7 bases between. The CDR3 contains 15 residues. CDR1 is LNHDA and CDR2 is SQIVND in the germline V gene (reference sequence). CDR3 bases: TGTGCCAGTAGTATAGAGGGTTTAAGCACAGATACGCAGTATTTT. Amino acids: CASSIEGLSTDTQYF.

Sample share makes this clonotype medium-sized. The chain links TRBV29-1 to TRBJ1-2, with D possibly being TRBD1 (5 bases). The ends were cut back, 7 bases at V and 6 bases at J, with 21 bases in the middle. The germline gives CDR1 SQVTM, CDR2 ANQGSEA. The length of the CDR3 is 14 residues. The CDR3 reads CSAPSTDLADGYTF. Written as DNA, the CDR3 is TGCAGCGCCCCGTCGACAGATCTAGCAGATGGCTACACCTTC.

This clonotype was counted only a few times. This clone may be a read error of a much larger clone one base away. The V gene is TRBV29-1, the J gene TRBJ1-2, with D possibly matching TRBD1 (5 bases). V was cut by 7 bases and J by 6 bases, with 21 bases left in between. The CDR3 has 14 residues. Per germline, CDR1 SQVTM and CDR2 ANQGSEA. CDR3 region: CSAPSTALADGYTF. CDR3 nucleotides: TGCAGCGCCCCGTCGACAGCTCTAGCAGATGGCTACACCTTC. The whole variable domain, filled in from reference TRBV29-1 and TRBJ1-2, reads SAVISQKPSRDICQRGTSLTIQCQVDSQVTMMFWYRQQPGQSLTLIATANQGSEATYESGFVIDKFPISRPNLTFSTLTVSNMSPEDSSIYLCSAPSTALADGYTFGSGTRLTVV.

A note on this clonotype: The junction does not match germline at one end; this may be a read error. This chain connects TRBV11-2 to TRBJ2-1, with D possibly matching TRBD1 (6 bases). CDR3 length: 13 amino acids. Germline V gene lookup returns CDR1 SGHAT and CDR2 FQNNGV. Written as DNA, the CDR3 is TGTGCCTGCAGCTTAGTAGCCGGGACAGAGCAGTTCTTC. It specifies CACSLVAGTEQFF.

The chain couples TRBV5-4 to TRBJ2-7; TRBD1 might be the D (6 bases). Trimming took off 2 bases at V and 6 bases at J, with 12 bases between the two ends. Germline V gene data show CDR1 as SGHNT and CDR2 as YYREEE (reference sequence). The CDR3 is 13 amino acids. DNA of the CDR3: TGTGCCAGCAGCTTTGGACAGAGTTCCGAGCAGTACTTC. This encodes CASSFGQSSEQYF.

This chain joins TRBV5-6 and TRBJ2-7; 7 bases map to TRBD1. Germline CDR1 SGHDT, CDR2 YYEEEE. This CDR3 is 14 amino acids long. Trimming cost V 2 bases and J 2 bases; bases outside gene matches: 4. The CDR3 spells CASSFRDSAYEQYF. The DNA of the CDR3 is TGTGCCAGCAGCTTCCGGGACAGTGCCTACGAGCAGTACTTC.

In this sample, this clonotype turned up a few times. This rearrangement joins TRBV27 to TRBJ2-3; the match to TRBD2 covers 11 bases. Germline-derived CDR1 and CDR2 are MNHEY and SMNVEV (reference sequence). The CDR3 sequence is 16 residues long. After removal of 6 bases from V and 2 bases from J, the junction contained 7 bases not matched to a gene. The DNA for the CDR3 is TGTGCCAGCAGACTAGCGGGGGCACTTACCACAGATACGCAGTATTTT. Translating gives CASRLAGALTTDTQYF.

The rearrangement joins TRBV20-1 to TRBJ2-1, with a possible D match to TRBD2 (6 bases). Trimming took 6 bases from V and 4 from J, leaving 13 bases between them. Germline V CDR1 and CDR2: DFQATT, SNEGSKA (reference sequence). CDR3 length: 13 residues. The CDR3 DNA sequence: TGCAGTGCCAGGTGGCGGGGTTACAATGAGCAGTTCTTC. This translates into CSARWRGYNEQFF.

This clonotype came up a few times. The V gene is TRBV20-1, the J gene TRBJ2-7; D gene uncertain. Germline V CDR1 and CDR2: DFQATT, SNEGSKA (reference sequence). The CDR3 covers 12 residues. Trimming removed 3 bases from V and 3 bases from J, with 9 bases in between. CDR3 protein: CSARYYRYEQYF. In nucleotides, the CDR3 is TGCAGTGCTAGGTACTACCGCTACGAGCAGTACTTC.

This clonotype occurred a few times. This chain uses TRBV27 with TRBJ1-1, with TRBD1 as a possible D gene (5 bases). This CDR3 is 11 amino acids long. Germline CDR1 is MNHEY and CDR2 is SMNVEV (reference sequence). Trimming stripped 5 bases from V and 9 bases from J, with 10 bases between. CDR3 coding DNA: TGTGCCAGCAGTGTCGGGACCCAAGCTTTCTTT. Protein sequence: CASSVGTQAFF.

On this clonotype itself: One junction end does not reproduce the germline sequence, and a read error may be involved. The V gene is TRBV23-1, the J gene TRBJ2-6; D is perhaps TRBD1 (6 bases). TRBV23-1 is recorded as an ORF, its role being uncertain. This CDR3 has 16 residues. CDR3 loop: CASSPQGWRGANVLPF. In DNA, the CDR3 is TGCGCCAGCAGTCCCCAGGGGTGGAGAGGGGCCAACGTCCTGCCTTTC.

This clonotype was picked up a small number of times. V usage is TRBV27 and J usage is TRBJ1-4; no clear D gene. This CDR3 region has 14 residues. Trimming removed 5 bases at V and 1 base at J, with 8 bases between. Germline loops: CDR1 MNHEY, CDR2 SMNVEV (reference sequence). Here the CDR3 DNA reads TGTGCCAGCAGTGATTCAGGAACTAATGAAAAACTGTTTTTT. It specifies CASSDSGTNEKLFF.

This clonotype is medium-sized in the sample. The CDR3: CASSVDSYEQYF. DNA for the CDR3: TGTGCCAGCAGTGTGGACAGCTACGAGCAGTACTTC. The rearrangement uses TRBV28 and TRBJ2-7; perhaps TRBD1 as D (6 bases). The CDR3 sequence is 12 residues long. The V and J ends lost 5 bases and 3 bases respectively, with 8 bases between them. CDR1 and CDR2 from the germline V gene are MDHEN and SYDVKM.

This clonotype was recorded a few times. The CDR3 DNA sequence: TGTGCCAGCAGCTTCGAGGTAGTCACCTACGAGCAGTACTTC. The encoded protein is CASSFEVVTYEQYF. V usage is TRBV7-8 and J usage is TRBJ2-7; no firm D call. This CDR3 has 14 residues. V lost 3 bases and J 2 bases, leaving 11 bases between the germline ends. Germline V gene lookup returns CDR1 SGHVS and CDR2 FQNEAQ.

In its sample, this clonotype was seen a few times. The chain combines TRBV12-3 or TRBV12-4 with TRBJ2-6, with 11 positions matching TRBD1. Trimming cost V 2 bases and J 1 base; bases outside gene matches: 4. The CDR3 has 18 amino acids. The chain's CDR3 is CASSLSGQGASGANVLTF. The CDR3 bases are TGTGCCAGCAGTTTAAGCGGACAGGGGGCTTCTGGGGCCAACGTCCTGACTTTC.

Remarks on this clonotype: The CDR3 does not close with the conserved phenylalanine or tryptophan, likely indicating a read error. The V call is TRBV18, the J call TRBJ2-5, with 10 bases matching TRBD1. Trimming removed 3 bases from V and 4 bases from J; junction bases left unmatched: 8. CDR1 and CDR2 (germline): KGHSH, LQKENI. The CDR3 is 16 residues long. The CDR3 sequence is CASSPIDRGRGETQYS. CDR3 in DNA: TGTGCCAGCTCACCGATAGACAGGGGGCGAGGAGAGACCCAGTACTCC.